A single sample is the source of the 15 T cell receptor beta chains below, sequenced in a study of CD8 T cells in ankylosing spondylitis (dated by TCRdb to the late 2010s). Their antigens remain unidentified. The library was prepared using 5' RACE. This sample was sequenced with an Illumina HiSeq 2500. TCRdb ran its own pipeline on the public reads, namely fastp trimming at Q25 and MiXCR clone calling, and kept in-frame beta chains. Identical CDR3 protein sequences are pooled into one entry, listed with their most common genes and DNA. For this sample the table gives about 800,000 distinct CDR3 sequences, of which roughly 10% were detected only once. The ten largest clones represent approximately 0.51% of the sample. What the work shows at the level of the full study, not this receptor alone: A TCR beta motif of about 8 highly homologous amino acid variants appeared characteristic of blood from ankylosing spondylitis patients.

Sequences were obtained from blood, either unsorted or a sorted T cell fraction (not recorded which). The receptors derive from a male donor with ankylosing spondylitis.

This clonotype was recorded a few times. V and J are TRBV11-2 and TRBJ1-1, with D unclear. V lost 0 bases and J lost 9, with 14 bases in between. This CDR3 comprises 14 residues. In germline, CDR1 is SGHAT, CDR2 FQNNGV. As DNA, the CDR3 is TGTGCCAGCAGCTTAGAGGGGTTGGAAGCCAAAGCTTTCTTT. Protein sequence: CASSLEGLEAKAFF.

This clonotype was observed a handful of times. The CDR3 here is CASSRDRGKEQFF. As DNA, the CDR3 is TGTGCCAGCAGCCGGGACAGGGGGAAGGAGCAGTTCTTC. V and J are TRBV6-1 and TRBJ2-1, with TRBD1 matching over 11 bases. Trimming at V came to 6 bases and at J to 10 bases, leaving 5 bases not matched to a gene. The CDR3 consists of 13 residues. Germline assignment: CDR1 MNHNS and CDR2 SASEGT.

This rearrangement joins TRBV7-2 to TRBJ2-7; 11 nucleotides line up with TRBD1. Germline values: CDR1 SGHTA, CDR2 FQGNSA. This CDR3 region has 16 residues. Trimming at V came to 3 bases and at J to 4 bases, leaving 8 bases not matched to a gene. The CDR3 DNA sequence: TGTGCCAGCAGCTTGGTCCAGGACAGGGGGCTGTACGAGCAGTACTTC. Its translation: CASSLVQDRGLYEQYF.

V is TRBV18 and J is TRBJ2-7, with D perhaps TRBD2 (5 bases). The CDR3 runs to 14 residues. The germline CDR1 and CDR2 sequences are KGHSH and LQKENI. V was pared by 2 bases and J by 0 bases, with 8 bases between. As DNA, the CDR3 is TGTGCCAGCTCACCAAAGGACTTCTCCTACGAGCAGTACTTC. It specifies CASSPKDFSYEQYF.

The rearrangement joins TRBV6-2 or TRBV6-3 to TRBJ2-7; D may be TRBD1 or TRBD2 (5 bases each). This CDR3 spans 13 amino acids. V lost 6 bases, J lost 3 bases, and 12 bases lay in between. Per the germline V gene, CDR1 is MNHEY and CDR2 is SVGEGT. CDR3: CASSRDHIYEQYF. The DNA of the CDR3 is TGTGCCAGCAGCCGGGACCATATCTACGAGCAGTACTTC.

This clonotype was observed a handful of times. This chain joins TRBV7-8 and TRBJ2-3; D could derive from TRBD1 or TRBD2 (5 bases each). CDR1 and CDR2 from the germline V gene are SGHVS and FQNEAQ. The CDR3 is made up of 12 amino acids. V was pared by 1 base and J by 11 bases, with 10 bases between. The CDR3 protein is CASSLVVRGQYF. CDR3 in DNA: TGTGCCAGCAGCTTAGTAGTGAGGGGGCAGTATTTT.

The J gene is TRBJ2-2, the V gene TRBV6-1, with 9 bases aligning to TRBD1. The CDR3 is 13 residues long. Trimming took 6 bases from V and 4 from J; bases not matched to a gene: 0. The V gene's germline CDR1 is MNHNS and CDR2 SASEGT. The CDR3 nucleotides read TGTGCCAGCAGGGACAGGGGCACCGGGGAGCTGTTTTTT. Translation: CASRDRGTGELFF.

This clonotype appeared many times. The gene calls are TRBV7-6 and TRBJ1-2, with D perhaps matching TRBD1 (5 bases). The germline CDR1 and CDR2 sequences are SGHVS and FNYEAQ. CDR3 size: 13 residues. The V gene lost 5 bases and the J gene lost 5 bases, with 12 bases spanning the gap. In DNA form, the CDR3 reads TGTGCCAGCAGCCCGCAGGGAGGGTATGGCTACACCTTC. This sequence encodes CASSPQGGYGYTF.

The rearrangement uses TRBV7-2 and TRBJ2-1; D might be TRBD1 or TRBD2, each matching 5 bases. V lost 4 bases to trimming and J lost 8 bases, with 24 bases between them. The germline V gene has CDR1 SGHTA and CDR2 FQGNSA. This CDR3 comprises 17 residues. The CDR3 loop reads CASSSMGRVLSFDEQFF. As DNA, the CDR3 is TGTGCCAGCAGCTCGATGGGACGGGTGCTGTCGTTTGATGAGCAGTTCTTC.

This clonotype was picked up a small number of times. J is TRBJ2-1 and V is TRBV10-3, with D possibly TRBD1 on 6 matching bases. Trimming took off 3 bases at V and 1 base at J, with 16 bases between the two ends. CDR3 length: 17 residues. From germline, CDR1 is ENHRY and CDR2 SYGVKD. CDR3 sequence reads: CAISDTTGRTSYNEQFF. The CDR3 DNA sequence: TGTGCCATCAGTGATACCACAGGGAGAACTTCCTACAATGAGCAGTTCTTC.

This sequence joins TRBV7-2 and TRBJ2-7; 7 bases agree with TRBD2. Trimming took 1 base from V and 12 from J; bases not matched to a gene: 9. There are 13 residues in the CDR3. In germline, CDR1 is SGHTA, CDR2 FQGNSA. This CDR3 reads CASSLVLEGGLYF. The CDR3 DNA reads as TGTGCCAGCAGCTTAGTCCTAGAGGGAGGGCTGTACTTC.

There are a few counts of this clonotype. The J gene is TRBJ2-1, the V gene TRBV7-2; TRBD1 matches at 8 bases. This CDR3 contains 15 residues. Germline CDR1 SGHTA, CDR2 FQGNSA. V lost 3 bases, J lost 5 bases, and 6 bases stayed unmatched. CDR3 coding DNA: TGTGCCAGCAGCTTCCGGCAGGGGGCCGACAATGAGCAGTTCTTC. Translated: CASSFRQGADNEQFF.

This clonotype was seen ten or more times. The chain carries TRBV20-1 and TRBJ1-6; possibly TRBD1 for D (6 bases). This CDR3 is built from 16 residues. Germline V lookup: CDR1 DFQATT, CDR2 SNEGSKA (reference sequence). V lost 8 bases and J 2 bases, leaving 19 bases between the germline ends. CDR3 sequence reads: CSPLGEGETYNSPLHF. The CDR3 DNA reads TGCAGTCCCCTCGGGGAGGGGGAAACCTATAATTCACCCCTCCACTTT.

This clonotype was picked up a small number of times. The chain combines TRBV20-1 with TRBJ1-6, with D tentatively TRBD1 (5 bases). Looked up from germline, CDR1 is DFQATT and CDR2 is SNEGSKA (reference sequence). CDR3 length: 16 residues. The V and J ends lost 5 bases and 3 bases respectively, with 17 bases between them. The CDR3 reads CSASLMGGFYNSPLHF. The CDR3 DNA reads TGCAGTGCTTCCTTAATGGGGGGTTTCTATAATTCACCCCTCCACTTT.

There are a few counts of this clonotype. The chain has TRBV5-1 and TRBJ1-2; D is unclear. The CDR3 contains 14 residues. V was pared by 5 bases and J by 0 bases, with 11 bases between. The germline V gene encodes CDR1 SGHRS and CDR2 YFSETQ. CDR3 sequence: CASRSNSANYGYTF. CDR3 DNA sequence: TGCGCCAGCAGAAGTAATTCAGCTAACTATGGCTACACCTTC. Complete variable domain (other parts from reference TRBV5-1 and TRBJ1-2): KAGVTQTPRYLIKTRGQQVTLSCSPISGHRSVSWYQQTPGQGLQFLFEYFSETQRNKGNFPGRFSGRQFSNSRSEMNVSTLELGDSALYLCASRSNSANYGYTFGSGTRLTVV.